This is a list of T cell receptor beta chains from one sample in a study of T cell responses to AZD1222 COVID-19 vaccine. Profiled with immunoSEQ multiplex PCR; TCRdb holds only in-frame clones, not every one. This table holds over 100,000 clones, around 82% found once. Sequenced here: peripheral blood, sampled on day 0 of AZD1222 vaccination. The origin of the receptors is an adult in good health. The CDR3 runs from the conserved cysteine through the conserved F or W. The D gene is left open where the match is weak. A clone size is listed for some rows: how often the clone was seen (once, few, many), or a class if it is expanded.

>TRBV19|TRBJ1-5|NA|NA
CASSRNSNQPQHF
TGTGCCAGTAGTCGAAATAGCAATCAGCCCCAGCATTTT
>TRBV2|TRBJ1-6|NA|NA
CASSGVFGGSSYNSPLHF
TGTGCCAGCAGCGGGGTCTTCGGGGGTAGCTCCTATAATTCACCCCTCCACTTT
>TRBV10-3|TRBJ1-1|NA|NA
CAIENGQNTEAFF
TGTGCCATCGAAAACGGGCAGAACACTGAAGCTTTCTTT
>TRBV5-1|TRBJ1-1|NA|NA
CASSLEGGYNTEAFF
TGCGCCAGCAGCTTGGAAGGGGGATATAACACTGAAGCTTTCTTT
>TRBV6-4|TRBJ2-1|medium-sized|NA
CAIYTQGRSSYNEQFF
TGTGCCATCTACACTCAGGGACGGAGCTCCTACAATGAGCAGTTCTTC
>TRBV7-8|TRBJ2-1|once|NA
CASSSKSPSGVGGGEQFF
TGTGCCAGCAGCTCGAAATCGCCCAGTGGGGTGGGGGGTGGTGAGCAGTTCTTC
>TRBV7-8|TRBJ1-6|NA|TRBD1
CASSLARDRGLDVHF
TGTGCCAGCAGCTTAGCGCGAGACAGGGGGCTTGATGTCCACTTT
>TRBV3-1/TRBV3-2|TRBJ2-6|NA|NA
CASSQDRGTVSGANVLTF
TGTGCCAGCAGCCAAGACCGGGGGACCGTCTCTGGGGCCAACGTCCTGACTTTC
>TRBV30|TRBJ2-7|NA|NA
CAWSPAAAYEQYF
TGTGCCTGGAGTCCCGCGGCAGCCTACGAGCAGTACTTC
>TRBV19|TRBJ1-5|NA|NA
CASLMANSNQPQHF
TGTGCCAGTCTTATGGCGAATAGCAATCAGCCCCAGCATTTT
>TRBV21-1|TRBJ2-3|once|NA
CASSKRVADTQYF
TGTGCCAGCAGCAAAAGAGTCGCAGATACGCAGTATTTT
>TRBV18|TRBJ2-2|NA|NA
CASSATNTGELFF
TGTGCCAGCTCAGCAACAAACACCGGGGAGCTGTTTTTT
>TRBV6-5|TRBJ2-7|NA|TRBD1
CASRPLGQADEQYF
TGTGCCAGCAGGCCGTTGGGACAGGCCGACGAGCAGTACTTC
>TRBV7-3|TRBJ2-2|NA|NA
CASSLGARATGELFF
TGTGCCAGCAGCTTAGGGGCGAGAGCGACCGGGGAGCTGTTTTTT
>TRBV18|TRBJ1-4|NA|NA
CASSDRATNEKLFF
TGTGCCAGCTCCGACAGAGCAACTAATGAAAAACTGTTTTTT
>TRBV30|TRBJ2-2|NA|NA
CAWSVTGNTGELFF
TGTGCCTGGAGTGTAACAGGGAATACCGGGGAGCTGTTTTTT
>TRBV6-2/TRBV6-3|TRBJ2-5|NA|NA
CASSPMREETQYF
TGTGCCAGCAGTCCCATGCGGGAAGAGACCCAGTACTTC
>TRBV24-1|TRBJ1-4|NA|NA
CATSAGGRLEKLFF
TGTGCCACCAGTGCCGGGGGCCGATTGGAAAAACTGTTTTTT
>TRBV5-1|TRBJ2-3|NA|TRBD1
CASSRWTGSSTDTQYF
TGCGCCAGCAGCAGGTGGACAGGTTCTAGCACAGATACGCAGTATTTT
>TRBV5-1|TRBJ2-1|NA|NA
CASSPPGYNEQFF
TGCGCCAGCAGCCCCCCGGGGTACAATGAGCAGTTCTTC
>TRBV7-8|TRBJ1-5|NA|TRBD1
CASSPLGAGGVQPQHF
TGTGCCAGCAGCCCCCTAGGTGCAGGGGGTGTTCAGCCCCAGCATTTT
>TRBV2|TRBJ1-5|NA|NA
CASSVRGAQPQHF
TGTGCCAGCAGTGTGCGGGGGGCTCAGCCCCAGCATTTT
>TRBV27|TRBJ2-1|few|NA
CASSQKLESDEQFF
TGTGCCAGCAGCCAGAAATTGGAATCTGATGAGCAGTTCTTC
>TRBV27|TRBJ2-2|NA|NA
CASRLTGLNTGELFF
TGTGCCAGCAGGTTAACAGGGCTAAACACCGGGGAGCTGTTTTTT
>TRBV2|TRBJ1-1|few|NA
CASVEGVTEAFF
TGTGCCAGCGTGGAGGGGGTAACTGAAGCTTTCTTT
>TRBV3-1/TRBV3-2|TRBJ2-1|NA|TRBD2
CASSRSGRGNYNEQFF
TGTGCCAGCAGCCGTAGCGGGAGAGGCAACTACAATGAGCAGTTCTTC